Each of the 31 T cell receptor beta chains below was sequenced from the same sample in a study of HIV-infected children after antiretroviral therapy interruption. A 3' RACE protocol on RNA, with unique molecular identifiers, produced the TCR library. TCRdb itself ran the 3' RACE reads through MiXCR, one entry per CDR3 protein. This sample carries about 15,000 distinct CDR3 sequences, roughly 3.4% of them seen once, and the ten largest clones take 5% to 6%. Stated treatment: PENTA 11 planned treatment interruption arm or continuous ART arm. The material sequenced was CD45RA+ CD4+ T cells from PBMCs, taken from a donor given antiretroviral therapy, either interrupted or continuous. Stated subset: naive CD4+ CD45RA+ CD45RO- T cells. Receptors were obtained from a child aged 2-17 years with HIV.

In this sample, this clonotype turned up many times. The chain has TRBV5-6 and TRBJ1-1, with D perhaps matching TRBD1 (5 bases). Trimming cost V 0 bases and J 5 bases, with 14 bases left between them. Germline loops: CDR1 SGHDT, CDR2 YYEEEE. CDR3 length equals 15 residues. The CDR3 DNA reads TGTGCCAGCAGCTTGGGACAGACGATTAAGACTGAAGCTTTCTTT. As protein: CASSLGQTIKTEAFF.

The chain carries TRBV20-1 and TRBJ2-6, with no clear D. From germline, CDR1 is DFQATT and CDR2 SNEGSKA (reference sequence). The CDR3 runs to 14 residues. Trimming took off 3 bases at V and 4 bases at J, with 10 bases between the two ends. CDR3 amino acids: CSASLGSGANVLTF. CDR3 DNA: TGCAGTGCTAGTTTGGGGTCAGGGGCCAACGTCCTGACTTTC.

This clonotype was seen at least ten times. The CDR3 DNA reads TGCAGCTTCCGTCGGGGGGCCCTTAACAATGAGCAGTTCTTC. Amino acid sequence: CSFRRGALNNEQFF. The genes are TRBV29-1 and TRBJ2-1; maybe TRBD2 (7 bases). The CDR3 spans 14 residues. Trimming left V 8 bases short and J 5 bases short, with 19 bases between. Germline V gives CDR1 SQVTM, CDR2 ANQGSEA.

This clonotype occurred many times. This chain joins TRBV2 and TRBJ2-1; maybe TRBD2 (7 bases). Trimming pared 2 bases from V and 7 bases from J, leaving 12 bases between. The CDR3 runs to 14 residues. Per germline, CDR1 SNHLY and CDR2 FYNNEI. The CDR3 DNA sequence: TGTGCCAGCAGTGAAAATAGGGGGGGGAATGAGCAGTTCTTC. Its protein is CASSENRGGNEQFF.

This clonotype occurred many times. V gene TRBV12-3 or TRBV12-4 combines with J gene TRBJ1-2; tentative D call: TRBD1 (5 bases). V was pared by 8 bases and J by 4 bases, with 17 bases between. The CDR3 totals 14 residues. CDR3 in amino acids: CASAFRVGGYGYTF. CDR3 bases: TGTGCCAGCGCTTTCAGGGTCGGAGGCTATGGCTACACCTTC.

In its sample, this clonotype was seen many times. The rearrangement joins TRBV4-1 to TRBJ2-7; 7 positions match TRBD1. Trimming at V came to 5 bases and at J to 5 bases, leaving 15 bases not matched to a gene. Germline values: CDR1 MGHRA, CDR2 YSYEKL. CDR3 length: 16 amino acids. The CDR3 DNA is TGCGCCAGCAGCTTCGGCGCCAGGGGGAATCCCCACGAGCAGTACTTC. Translation gives CASSFGARGNPHEQYF.

This clonotype is judged medium-sized. The chain recombines TRBV20-1 with TRBJ2-7; 11 bases fit TRBD2. The CDR3 covers 14 residues. CDR1 is DFQATT and CDR2 is SNEGSKA in the germline V gene (reference sequence). Trimming removed 4 bases from V and 7 bases from J; junction bases left unmatched: 9. The CDR3 DNA is TGCAGTGCTACTAAAGGGACTAGCGGATTTGAGCAGTACTTC. Protein sequence: CSATKGTSGFEQYF.

This clonotype was recorded at least ten times. This chain uses TRBV30 with TRBJ1-6; D may be TRBD1 (5 bases). Between the trimmed V and J ends, which lost 0 bases and 7 bases, there was a span of 13 bases. Per germline, CDR1 GTSNPN and CDR2 SVGIG (reference sequence). CDR3 length: 15 amino acids. In DNA form, the CDR3 reads TGTGCCTGGAGTGTACTCCGGGGACGCAATTCACCCCTCCACTTT. Its protein product is CAWSVLRGRNSPLHF.

The sample holds many counts of this clonotype. The junction departs from germline at one end; a sequencing error may be responsible. The chain joins TRBV4-2 to TRBJ1-4, with 10 bases fitting TRBD1. The CDR3 has 17 residues. From germline, CDR1 is LGHNA and CDR2 YNFKEQ. The CDR3 here is CASSQEGTGDSNERLFF. The CDR3 DNA follows: TGTGCCAGCAGCCAAGAGGGGACAGGGGACTCCAACGAAAGATTATTTTTC.

By sample share, this clonotype is medium-sized. The chain is built from TRBV12-3 or TRBV12-4 and TRBJ1-1; D not resolved. The CDR3 has 12 amino acids. Trimming removed 3 bases at V and 6 bases at J, with 8 bases between. Here the CDR3 DNA reads TGTGCCAGCAGTTTCGGACCCGCTGAAGCTTTCTTT. This encodes CASSFGPAEAFF.

This clonotype was seen many times. At one end the junction does not follow the germline gene, possibly because of a read error. The chain recombines TRBV4-1 with TRBJ2-4, with D maybe TRBD2 (6 bases). The CDR3 sequence is 14 residues long. Germline V gene lookup returns CDR1 MGHRA and CDR2 YSYEKL. CDR3 protein: CASSQDWGENTLYF. In DNA form, the CDR3 reads TGTGCCAGCAGCCAGGACTGGGGGGAAAACACCTTGTACTTT.

This clonotype showed up many times. The chain uses TRBV12-3 or TRBV12-4 and TRBJ2-3, with a possible D match to TRBD1 (5 bases). V was trimmed by 7 bases and J by 0 bases, leaving 11 bases between them. The CDR3 totals 14 residues. As DNA, the CDR3 is TGTGCCAGCATCGCGACAGCTAGCACAGATACGCAGTATTTT. Amino acids: CASIATASTDTQYF.

This clonotype was picked up many times. V is TRBV10-1 and J is TRBJ1-6; D possibly corresponds to TRBD1 (6 bases). Germline CDR1 WNHNN, CDR2 SYGVQD (reference sequence). The CDR3 has 14 amino acids. V dropped 5 bases and J dropped 3 bases, with 8 bases sitting between them. CDR3 DNA sequence: TGCGCCAGCAGTCGGACAGACTATAATTCACCCCTCCACTTT. Protein product: CASSRTDYNSPLHF.

This clonotype has ten or more counts. V usage is TRBV10-1 and J usage is TRBJ2-2; a weak D match, TRBD1 (5 bases). The CDR3 totals 15 residues. Trimming took 4 bases from V and 3 from J, leaving 12 bases between them. Germline V gives CDR1 WNHNN, CDR2 SYGVQD (reference sequence). The CDR3 DNA is TGCGCCAGCAGTGTCGACAGACTTGACACCGGGGAGCTGTTTTTT. It encodes CASSVDRLDTGELFF.

This clonotype has ten or more counts. The V and J genes are TRBV7-9 and TRBJ2-2; D ambiguous. V lost 3 bases and J 7 bases, leaving 6 bases between the germline ends. Germline CDR1 reads SEHNR; CDR2 reads FQNEAQ (reference sequence). The CDR3 runs 12 residues. The CDR3 reads CASSFYSGELFF. CDR3 nucleotide sequence: TGTGCCAGCAGCTTTTACAGCGGGGAGCTGTTTTTT.

V usage is TRBV2 and J usage is TRBJ1-3; no clear D gene. Trimming removed 5 bases at V and 8 bases at J, with 16 bases between. There are 14 residues in the CDR3. Germline loops: CDR1 SNHLY, CDR2 FYNNEI. CDR3 in DNA: TGTGCCAGCAGTTCCGGACGGGGAGGAGACACCATATATTTT. Translated, it gives CASSSGRGGDTIYF. The full variable domain, its missing parts supplied by reference TRBV2 and TRBJ1-3, is EPEVTQTPSHQVTQMGQEVILRCVPISNHLYFYWYRQILGQKVEFLVSFYNNEISEKSEIFDDQFSVERPDGSNFTLKIRSTKLEDSAMYFCASSSGRGGDTIYFGEGSWLTVV.

The table lists this clonotype with many counts. The J gene is TRBJ2-2, the V gene TRBV19; D unresolved. V was clipped by 3 bases and J by 0 bases, with 26 bases between them. There are 21 residues in the CDR3. Germline CDR1 is LNHDA and CDR2 is SQIVND (reference sequence). The CDR3: CASSIKGAEFTFYANTGELFF. The CDR3 coding sequence is TGTGCCAGTAGTATTAAAGGCGCAGAATTCACCTTCTACGCGAACACCGGGGAGCTGTTTTTT.

The chain carries TRBV12-5 and TRBJ1-2; no clear D. Trimming took 4 bases from V and 4 from J, leaving 4 bases between them. This CDR3 comprises 11 residues. Germline V gives CDR1 LGHNT, CDR2 FRNRAP. The CDR3 protein is CASGWLYGYTF. The CDR3 region has the DNA TGTGCTAGTGGTTGGCTCTATGGCTACACCTTC. The whole variable domain, filled in from reference TRBV12-5 and TRBJ1-2, reads DARVTQTPRHKVTEMGQEVTMRCQPILGHNTVFWYRQTMMQGLELLAYFRNRAPLDDSGMPKDRFSAEMPDATLATLKIQPSEPRDSAVYFCASGWLYGYTFGSGTRLTVV.

This clonotype was counted between two and nine times. The rearrangement uses TRBV5-4 and TRBJ2-2; D may correspond to TRBD1 or TRBD2 (5 bases each). V dropped 4 bases and J dropped 0 bases, with 10 bases sitting between them. The CDR3 loop spans 15 amino acids. Per germline, CDR1 SGHNT and CDR2 YYREEE (reference sequence). The CDR3 sequence: CASSHRGPNTGELFF. The CDR3 DNA reads TGTGCCAGCAGCCATCGGGGACCGAACACCGGGGAGCTGTTTTTT.

This clonotype was seen at least ten times. The chain carries TRBV28 and TRBJ2-6; no clear D. From germline, CDR1 is MDHEN and CDR2 SYDVKM. The germline V and J ends were trimmed by 3 bases and 2 bases, with 8 bases remaining between them. The CDR3 is made up of 15 amino acids. DNA of the CDR3: TGTGCCAGCAGTTTCCTTGGGACTGGGGCCAACGTCCTGACTTTC. Translated, it gives CASSFLGTGANVLTF.

This clonotype was seen at least ten times. This chain links TRBV6-5 with TRBJ2-2; D is undetermined. The CDR3 runs 14 residues. CDR1 and CDR2 (germline): MNHEY, SVGAGI. V was shortened by 4 bases and J by 1 base, with 7 bases between the two germline ends. DNA for the CDR3: TGTGCCAGCAGTTTGGTCGAGAACACCGGGGAGCTGTTTTTT. This sequence encodes CASSLVENTGELFF.

This clonotype was seen ten or more times. The CDR3 loop is CASSLLGLKETQYF. DNA for the CDR3: TGTGCCAGCAGTTTATTAGGTCTGAAAGAGACCCAGTACTTC. V usage is TRBV28 and J usage is TRBJ2-5, with D unresolved. Trimming took 1 base from V and 3 from J, leaving 9 bases between them. The CDR3 runs 14 residues. In germline, CDR1 is MDHEN, CDR2 SYDVKM. The variable domain in full, completed from reference TRBV28 and TRBJ2-5, reads DVKVTQSSRYLVKRTGEKVFLECVQDMDHENMFWYRQDPGLGLRLIYFSYDVKMKEKGDIPEGYSVSREKKERFSLILESASTNQTSMYLCASSLLGLKETQYFGPGTRLLVL.

This chain joins TRBV15 and TRBJ1-2; D call uncertain. This CDR3 comprises 13 residues. In germline, CDR1 is LNHNV, CDR2 YYDKDF (reference sequence). Trimming took 8 bases from V and 1 from J, leaving 11 bases between them. CDR3 bases: TGTGCCACCGCCCCGTACAGTAACTATGGCTACACCTTC. It translates to CATAPYSNYGYTF.

This clonotype occurred a few times. The gene calls are TRBV2 and TRBJ2-1; D assignment may be TRBD1 or TRBD2 (6 bases each). CDR3 size: 14 residues. The germline V and J ends were trimmed by 7 bases and 1 base, with 11 bases remaining between them. Germline loops: CDR1 SNHLY, CDR2 FYNNEI. The CDR3 nucleotides read TGTGCCAGCAAGGAGGGGGGATCCTACAATGAGCAGTTCTTC. Residues: CASKEGGSYNEQFF.

At least ten counts were recorded for this clonotype. V and J are TRBV20-1 and TRBJ2-2; D remains ambiguous. V lost 3 bases to trimming and J lost 1 base, with 0 bases between them. The CDR3 spans 11 residues. The V gene's germline CDR1 is DFQATT and CDR2 SNEGSKA (reference sequence). As DNA, the CDR3 is TGCAGTGCTAGGAACACCGGGGAGCTGTTTTTT. Translating gives CSARNTGELFF.

This clonotype was detected only a few times. The DNA of the CDR3 is TGTGCCAGCAGTCCACTGGCAATGAGTTTAGCGGTAGTGAACACTGAAGCTTTCTTT. Translated, it gives CASSPLAMSLAVVNTEAFF. The chain has TRBV6-5 and TRBJ1-1; D call uncertain. The CDR3 runs to 19 residues. Germline V lookup: CDR1 MNHEY, CDR2 SVGAGI. The V and J ends lost 5 bases and 0 bases respectively, with 25 bases between them.

The table lists this clonotype with many counts. This sequence joins TRBV5-1 and TRBJ1-1; D remains unclear. The germline V gene encodes CDR1 SGHRS and CDR2 YFSETQ. Between the trimmed V and J ends, which lost 3 bases and 1 base, there was a span of 7 bases. CDR3 size: 13 residues. DNA of the CDR3: TGCGCCAGCAGCTCAGTTACGAACACTGAAGCTTTCTTT. Translating gives CASSSVTNTEAFF.

In its sample, this clonotype is medium-sized. This chain links TRBV28 with TRBJ2-1, with D possibly TRBD2 on 6 matching bases. V dropped 7 bases and J dropped 2 bases, with 18 bases sitting between them. Germline CDR1 reads MDHEN; CDR2 reads SYDVKM. The CDR3 spans 16 residues. DNA of the CDR3: TGTGCCAGCAATGGGATGCGCGGCGGGACCTACAATGAGCAGTTCTTC. It codes for CASNGMRGGTYNEQFF.

This sequence joins TRBV19 and TRBJ2-3; D is undetermined. CDR1 and CDR2 (germline): LNHDA, SQIVND (reference sequence). The CDR3 loop spans 14 amino acids. V was cut by 6 bases and J by 1 base, with 11 bases left in between. DNA of the CDR3: TGTGCCAGTAGAGCAAGCGCGGGCACAGATACGCAGTATTTT. Translation: CASRASAGTDTQYF. The whole variable domain, filled in from reference TRBV19 and TRBJ2-3, reads DGGITQSPKYLFRKEGQNVTLSCEQNLNHDAMYWYRQDPGQGLRLIYYSQIVNDFQKGDIAEGYSVSREKKESFPLTVTSAQKNPTAFYLCASRASAGTDTQYFGPGTRLTVL.

Many counts were recorded for this clonotype. This chain links TRBV11-1 with TRBJ1-5, with 8 nucleotides matching TRBD1. With 3 bases clipped from V and 7 bases from J, the junction kept 5 bases outside the gene matches. Germline V lookup: CDR1 SGHAT, CDR2 FQDESV (reference sequence). The CDR3 consists of 14 residues. The DNA for the CDR3 is TGTGCCAGCAGCTTGGTGTCAGGGGGCCAGCCCCAGCATTTT. Translation: CASSLVSGGQPQHF.

Many counts were recorded for this clonotype. The genes are TRBV7-9 and TRBJ2-3, with TRBD2 matching over 8 bases. This CDR3 region has 13 residues. The germline V gene encodes CDR1 SEHNR and CDR2 FQNEAQ (reference sequence). The trim removed 10 bases at V and 4 bases at J, leaving 7 bases unmatched. CDR3 bases: TGTGCCATCGGGGGGGGGGGCCCAGATACGCAGTATTTT. It translates to CAIGGGGPDTQYF.